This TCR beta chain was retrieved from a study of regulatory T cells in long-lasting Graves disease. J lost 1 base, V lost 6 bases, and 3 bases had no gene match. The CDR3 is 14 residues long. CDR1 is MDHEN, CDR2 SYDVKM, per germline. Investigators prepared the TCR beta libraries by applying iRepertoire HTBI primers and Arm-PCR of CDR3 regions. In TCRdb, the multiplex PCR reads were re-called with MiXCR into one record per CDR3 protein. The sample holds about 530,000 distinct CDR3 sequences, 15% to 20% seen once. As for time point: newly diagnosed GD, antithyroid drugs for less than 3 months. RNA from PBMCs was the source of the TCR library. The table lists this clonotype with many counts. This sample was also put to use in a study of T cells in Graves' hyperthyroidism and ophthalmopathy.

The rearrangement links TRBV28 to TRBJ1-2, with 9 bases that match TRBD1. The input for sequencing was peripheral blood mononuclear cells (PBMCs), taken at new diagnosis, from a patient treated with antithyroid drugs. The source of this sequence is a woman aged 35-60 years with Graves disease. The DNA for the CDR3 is TGTGCCAGCAGGACAGGGGGAGATAACTATGGCTACACCTTC. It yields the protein CASRTGGDNYGYTF.